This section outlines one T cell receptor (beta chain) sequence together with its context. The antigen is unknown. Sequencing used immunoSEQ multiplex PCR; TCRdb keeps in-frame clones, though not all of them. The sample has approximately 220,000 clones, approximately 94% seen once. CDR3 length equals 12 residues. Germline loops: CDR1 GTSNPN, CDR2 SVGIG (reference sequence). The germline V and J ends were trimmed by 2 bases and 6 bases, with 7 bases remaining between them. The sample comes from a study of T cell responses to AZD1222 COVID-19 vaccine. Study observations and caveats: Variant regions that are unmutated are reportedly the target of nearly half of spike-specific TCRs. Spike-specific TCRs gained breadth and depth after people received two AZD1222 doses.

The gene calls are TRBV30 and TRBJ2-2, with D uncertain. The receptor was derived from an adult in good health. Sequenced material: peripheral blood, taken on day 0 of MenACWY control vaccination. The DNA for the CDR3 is TGTGCCTGGAGTCCCGACCCCGGGGAGCTGTTTTTT. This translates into CAWSPDPGELFF.